The rows below give T cell receptor beta chains drawn from one sample of a study of blood T cell repertoires in COVID-19. Assay: immunoSEQ multiplex PCR; the TCRdb copy retains only in-frame clones and omits some. Among 95,000 to 150,000 clones listed, 87% were seen once. Sample: peripheral blood. These receptors came from a woman between 65 and 79 years old with acute or convalescent COVID-19. Both conserved end residues are part of each CDR3. The order of the fields is D gene, clone size, J gene, V gene, CDR3 protein, CDR3 DNA. A D gene is named only where the DNA matches it firmly. Size values are once, few and many counts, or a class for expanded clones, and some rows have none.

>TRBD2|NA|TRBJ2-1|TRBV15
CATSREGRAGSGSLNEQFF
TGTGCCACCAGCAGAGAGGGCCGGGCGGGTAGCGGGAGTCTCAATGAGCAGTTCTTC
>TRBD1|NA|TRBJ1-2|TRBV5-4
CASRYDREGGYTF
TGTGCCAGCAGATACGACAGGGAAGGTGGCTACACCTTC
>NA|NA|TRBJ1-4|TRBV28
CASRPQGTNEKLFF
TGTGCCAGCAGACCCCAGGGAACTAATGAAAAACTGTTTTTT
>NA|NA|TRBJ1-1|TRBV7-2
CASSFRDLGKTEAFF
TGTGCCAGCAGCTTCAGGGATCTGGGAAAAACTGAAGCTTTCTTT
>TRBD1|once|TRBJ1-6|TRBV19
CASMDRGNSPLHF
TGTGCCAGTATGGACAGGGGTAATTCACCCCTCCACTTT
>NA|NA|TRBJ1-2|TRBV6-6
CASSSGQRNYGYTF
TGTGCCAGCAGCTCCGGACAGCGAAACTATGGCTACACCTTC
>NA|NA|TRBJ1-5|TRBV19
CASSMTGSSYQPQHF
TGTGCCAGTAGTATGACGGGGTCGAGTTATCAGCCCCAGCATTTT
>NA|NA|TRBJ1-1|TRBV6-2/TRBV6-3
CASSYRGGTEAFF
TGTGCCAGCAGTTACCGGGGAGGGACTGAAGCTTTCTTT
>NA|NA|TRBJ1-4|TRBV27
CASSPRQRPDRGNEKLFF
TGTGCCAGCAGTCCCCGGCAGAGGCCAGACCGAGGTAATGAAAAACTGTTTTTT
>NA|NA|TRBJ1-2|TRBV30
CAWRRPVRDYGYTF
TGTGCCTGGAGGAGGCCCGTAAGAGACTATGGCTACACCTTC
>NA|once|TRBJ2-7|TRBV28
CASSDNTYEQYF
TGTGCCAGCAGCGACAATACCTACGAGCAGTACTTC
>NA|NA|TRBJ2-7|TRBV6-5
CASSYGGASHYEQYF
TGTGCCAGCAGTTACGGGGGGGCCTCCCACTACGAGCAGTACTTC
>NA|NA|TRBJ2-3|TRBV12-3/TRBV12-4
CASTVDRDTQYF
TGTGCCAGCACCGTAGACAGAGATACGCAGTATTTT
>TRBD1|NA|TRBJ1-1|TRBV18
CASSPTRTGEVTEAFF
TGTGCCAGCTCACCTACTCGGACAGGGGAAGTGACTGAAGCTTTCTTT
>TRBD1|NA|TRBJ2-7|TRBV28
CASTPGDSSYEQYF
TGTGCCAGCACCCCCGGGGACAGCTCCTACGAGCAGTACTTC
>NA|NA|TRBJ1-2|TRBV28
CASSLLRGPYGYTF
TGTGCCAGCAGTTTATTGCGGGGGCCCTATGGCTACACCTTC
>TRBD1|NA|TRBJ1-4|TRBV2
CASSQQGWNEKLFF
TGTGCCAGCAGTCAACAGGGGTGGAATGAAAAACTGTTTTTT
>TRBD2|NA|TRBJ2-7|TRBV19
CASSIAPSGAEQYF
TGTGCCAGTAGTATAGCCCCTAGCGGGGCCGAGCAGTACTTC
>NA|few|TRBJ2-4|TRBV5-1
CASRKDSTAKNIQYF
TGCGCCAGCAGGAAGGACAGTACAGCCAAAAACATTCAGTACTTC
>TRBD1|NA|TRBJ1-3|TRBV28
CASSSAGTGNGNTIYF
TGTGCCAGCAGCTCCGCCGGGACAGGGAATGGAAACACCATATATTTT
>TRBD2|NA|TRBJ2-5|TRBV19
CASSPPGRVGETQYF
TGTGCCAGTAGTCCACCCGGGAGGGTCGGGGAGACCCAGTACTTC
>TRBD1|NA|TRBJ2-7|TRBV5-1
CASSQGQANEQYF
TGCGCCAGCAGCCAAGGACAGGCTAACGAGCAGTACTTC
>NA|NA|TRBJ1-5|TRBV19
CASSRGGLANQPQHF
TGTGCCAGTAGTAGAGGAGGGTTGGCCAATCAGCCCCAGCATTTT
>TRBD1|NA|TRBJ1-2|TRBV11-2
CASSVQPGQGDGYTF
TGTGCCAGCAGCGTTCAGCCGGGACAGGGGGACGGCTACACCTTC
>TRBD1|NA|TRBJ1-2|TRBV5-4
CASSLGQGEGRGYTF
TGTGCCAGCAGCTTGGGACAGGGGGAAGGTCGTGGCTACACCTTC
>TRBD1|NA|TRBJ1-3|TRBV6-6
CASSPGTASGNTIYF
TGTGCCAGCAGTCCCGGGACAGCCTCTGGAAACACCATATATTTT
>TRBD2|NA|TRBJ2-3|TRBV7-3
CASSLTGAGEADTQYF
TGTGCCAGCAGCTTAACGGGAGCGGGGGAGGCAGATACGCAGTATTTT
>TRBD1|once|TRBJ1-6|TRBV6-5
CASRDRGYSPLHF
TGTGCCAGCCGGGACAGGGGATATTCACCCCTCCACTTT
>NA|NA|TRBJ2-7|TRBV18
CASSPDGQKAYEQYF
TGTGCCAGCTCCCCGGATGGACAGAAGGCCTACGAGCAGTACTTC
>NA|once|TRBJ1-5|TRBV2
CASSENQGNQPQHF
TGTGCCAGCAGTGAAAACCAGGGGAATCAGCCCCAGCATTTT
>NA|NA|TRBJ1-2|TRBV29-1
CSLWGDNNYGYTF
TGCAGCCTGTGGGGGGATAATAACTATGGCTACACCTTC
>NA|NA|TRBJ2-5|TRBV6-1
CASSEGTGGETQYF
TGTGCCAGCAGTGAAGGGACAGGAGGGGAGACCCAGTACTTC
>NA|NA|TRBJ1-1|TRBV11-3
CASSFVAGFTEAFF
TGTGCCAGCAGCTTCGTGGCAGGGTTCACTGAAGCTTTCTTT
>TRBD2|NA|TRBJ2-3|TRBV7-7
CASSLGAGLDTDTQYF
TGTGCTAGCAGCTTGGGGGCGGGACTAGACACAGATACGCAGTATTTT
>NA|NA|TRBJ1-2|TRBV5-6
CASSSGGSGAQNGYTF
TGTGCCAGCAGCTCGGGAGGTTCGGGGGCGCAGAATGGCTACACCTTC
>TRBD1|NA|TRBJ2-1|TRBV6-2/TRBV6-3
CASSPHGTGRNNEQFF
TGTGCCAGCAGTCCCCATGGGACAGGCAGAAACAATGAGCAGTTCTTC
>TRBD1|NA|TRBJ1-2|TRBV6-5
CASSSPGDSHYGYTF
TGTGCCAGCAGTTCCCCTGGGGACAGCCACTATGGCTACACCTTC
>TRBD1|NA|TRBJ1-2|TRBV30
CAWSSITQGAHGYTF
TGTGCCTGGAGTAGTATCACCCAGGGGGCGCATGGCTACACCTTC